The T cell receptor beta chain described here comes from a study of blood T cell repertoires in COVID-19. Across the study: Both acute and convalescent COVID-19 samples were obtained from the United States, Italy and Spain. T cells, B-cell-depleted T cells, or PBMCs provided the cDNA or gDNA that served as material.

In the original workflow: Nucleated cell counts were estimated from reference gene primer amplification. Clones were sequenced by immunoSEQ multiplex PCR, and TCRdb holds only the in-frame ones, with some missing. That table gives V, J and clone size, and the DNA gave D and trimming. The data contain fewer than 100,000 clones, approximately 86% of them singletons. This CDR3 region has 13 residues. V was shortened by 3 bases and J by 5 bases, with 7 bases between the two germline ends. The V gene's germline CDR1 is KGHDR and CDR2 SFDVKD. The sequencing input was peripheral blood. The sequence came from a man over 45 with acute or convalescent COVID-19. The V and J genes are TRBV24-1 and TRBJ2-1; maybe TRBD1 (6 bases). Here the CDR3 DNA reads TGTGCCACCAGTGATCGACAGGACAATGAGCAGTTCTTC. This gives the protein CATSDRQDNEQFF.